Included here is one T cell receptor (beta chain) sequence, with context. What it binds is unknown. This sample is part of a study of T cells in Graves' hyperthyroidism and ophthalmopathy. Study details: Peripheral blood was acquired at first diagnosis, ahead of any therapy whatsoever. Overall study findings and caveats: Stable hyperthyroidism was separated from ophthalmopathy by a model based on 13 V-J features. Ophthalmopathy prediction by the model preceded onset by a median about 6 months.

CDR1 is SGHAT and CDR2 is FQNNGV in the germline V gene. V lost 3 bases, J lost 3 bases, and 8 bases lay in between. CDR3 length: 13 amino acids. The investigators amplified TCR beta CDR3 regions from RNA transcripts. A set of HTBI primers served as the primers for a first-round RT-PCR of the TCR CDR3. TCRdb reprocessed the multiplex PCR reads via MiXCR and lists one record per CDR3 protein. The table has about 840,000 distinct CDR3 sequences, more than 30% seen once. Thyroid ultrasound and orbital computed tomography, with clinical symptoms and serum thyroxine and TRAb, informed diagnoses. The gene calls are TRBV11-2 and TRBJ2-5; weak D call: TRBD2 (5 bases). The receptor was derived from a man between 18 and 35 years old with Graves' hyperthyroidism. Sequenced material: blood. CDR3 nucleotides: TGTGCCAGCAGCTTTACCGGGGAAGAGACCCAGTACTTC. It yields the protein CASSFTGEETQYF.